This T cell receptor beta chain was found in a study of human T cells and chemical hapten exposure. The CDR3 is made up of 11 amino acids. Germline CDR1 DFQATT, CDR2 SNEGSKA (reference sequence). Trimming left V 7 bases short and J 8 bases short, with 11 bases between. TCRdb reprocessed the RACE reads with MiXCR, giving one entry per CDR3 protein. The sample shows some 380,000 distinct CDR3 sequences, about 4.4% of them seen only once. Regarding time point: patch test 1, 2 weeks after DPC sensitization. The treatment is: therapeutic diphenylcyclopropenone sensitization with weekly scalp DPC. This clonotype has more than one count but fewer than ten.

The V gene is TRBV20-1, the J gene TRBJ1-4; TRBD1 might be the D (6 bases). The specimen comprised whole blood, sampled in connection with sensitization to the hapten diphenylcyclopropenone (DPC). This TCR came from a woman in her forties or fifties with alopecia areata. Some clones in this sample may be carry-over from other donors' samples. The CDR3: CSVGGSEKLFF. CDR3 in DNA: TGCAGTGTAGGGGGTAGCGAAAAACTGTTTTTT.